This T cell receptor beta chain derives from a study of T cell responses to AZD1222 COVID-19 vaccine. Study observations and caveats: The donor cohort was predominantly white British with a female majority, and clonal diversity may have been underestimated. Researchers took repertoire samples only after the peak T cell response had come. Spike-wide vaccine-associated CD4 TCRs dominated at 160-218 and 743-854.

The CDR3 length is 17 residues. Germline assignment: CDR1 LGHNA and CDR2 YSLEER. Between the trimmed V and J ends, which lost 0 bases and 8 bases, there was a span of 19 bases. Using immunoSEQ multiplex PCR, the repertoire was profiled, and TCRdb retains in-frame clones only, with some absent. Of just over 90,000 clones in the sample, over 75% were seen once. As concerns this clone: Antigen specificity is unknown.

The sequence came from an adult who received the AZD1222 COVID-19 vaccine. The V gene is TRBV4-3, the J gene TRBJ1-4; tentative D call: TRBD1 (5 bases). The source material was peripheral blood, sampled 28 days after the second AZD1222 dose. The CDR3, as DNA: TGCGCCAGCAGCCAAGAGAGGTTGCAGGGAGGTTGGGAAAAACTGTTTTTT. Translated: CASSQERLQGGWEKLFF.